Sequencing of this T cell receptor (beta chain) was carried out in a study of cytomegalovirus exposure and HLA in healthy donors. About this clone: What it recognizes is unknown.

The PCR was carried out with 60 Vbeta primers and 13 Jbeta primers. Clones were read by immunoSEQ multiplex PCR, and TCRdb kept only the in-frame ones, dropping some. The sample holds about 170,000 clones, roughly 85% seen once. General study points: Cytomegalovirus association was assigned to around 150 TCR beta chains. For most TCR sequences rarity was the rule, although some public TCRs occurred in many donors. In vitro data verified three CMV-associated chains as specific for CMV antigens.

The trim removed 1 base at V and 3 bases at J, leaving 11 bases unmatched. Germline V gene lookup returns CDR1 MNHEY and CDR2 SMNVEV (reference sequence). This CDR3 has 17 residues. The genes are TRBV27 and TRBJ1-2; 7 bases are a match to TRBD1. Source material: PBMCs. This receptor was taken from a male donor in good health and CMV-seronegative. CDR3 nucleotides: TGTGCCAGCAGTTTATTGGGAGTGGGGACAGATTACTATGGCTACACCTTC. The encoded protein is CASSLLGVGTDYYGYTF.